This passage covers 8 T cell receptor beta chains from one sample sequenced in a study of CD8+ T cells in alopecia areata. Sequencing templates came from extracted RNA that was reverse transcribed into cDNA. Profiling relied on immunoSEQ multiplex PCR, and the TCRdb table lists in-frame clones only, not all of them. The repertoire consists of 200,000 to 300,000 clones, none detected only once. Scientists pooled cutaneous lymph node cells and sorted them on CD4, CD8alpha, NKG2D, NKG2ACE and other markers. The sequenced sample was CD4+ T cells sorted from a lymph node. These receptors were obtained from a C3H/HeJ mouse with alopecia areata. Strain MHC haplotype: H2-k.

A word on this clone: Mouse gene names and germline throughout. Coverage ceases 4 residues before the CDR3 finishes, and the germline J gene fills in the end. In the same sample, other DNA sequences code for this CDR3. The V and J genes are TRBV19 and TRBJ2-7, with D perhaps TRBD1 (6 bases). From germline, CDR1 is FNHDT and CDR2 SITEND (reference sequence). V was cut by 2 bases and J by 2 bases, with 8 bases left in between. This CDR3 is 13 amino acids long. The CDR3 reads CASSIPGAYEQYF. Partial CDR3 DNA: TGTGCCAGCAGTATCCCAGGGGCCTAT.

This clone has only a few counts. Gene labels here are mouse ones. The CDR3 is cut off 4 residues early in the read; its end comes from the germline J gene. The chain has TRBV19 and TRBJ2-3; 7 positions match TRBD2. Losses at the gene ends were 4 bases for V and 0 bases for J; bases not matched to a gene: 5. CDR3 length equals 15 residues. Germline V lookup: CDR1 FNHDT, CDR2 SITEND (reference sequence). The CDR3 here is CASSRDWVSAETLYF. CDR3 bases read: TGTGCCAGCAGTCGTGACTGGGTGAGTGCAGAA.

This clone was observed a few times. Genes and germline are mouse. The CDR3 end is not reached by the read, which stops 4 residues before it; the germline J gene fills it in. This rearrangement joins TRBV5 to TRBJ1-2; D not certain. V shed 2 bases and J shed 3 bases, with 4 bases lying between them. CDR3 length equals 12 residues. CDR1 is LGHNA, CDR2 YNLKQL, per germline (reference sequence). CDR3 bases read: TGTGCCAGCAGCCAAACAGACTCC. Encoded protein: CASSQTDS. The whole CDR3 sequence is CASSQTDSDYTF.

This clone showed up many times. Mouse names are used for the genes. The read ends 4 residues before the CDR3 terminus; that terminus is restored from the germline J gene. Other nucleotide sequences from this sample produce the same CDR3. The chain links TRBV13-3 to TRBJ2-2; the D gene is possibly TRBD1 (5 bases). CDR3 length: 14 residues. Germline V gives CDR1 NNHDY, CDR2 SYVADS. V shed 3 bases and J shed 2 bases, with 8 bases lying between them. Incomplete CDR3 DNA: TGTGCCAGCAGTGCTAGGGGTAACACCGGG. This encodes CASSARGNTG. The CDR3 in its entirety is CASSARGNTGQLYF.

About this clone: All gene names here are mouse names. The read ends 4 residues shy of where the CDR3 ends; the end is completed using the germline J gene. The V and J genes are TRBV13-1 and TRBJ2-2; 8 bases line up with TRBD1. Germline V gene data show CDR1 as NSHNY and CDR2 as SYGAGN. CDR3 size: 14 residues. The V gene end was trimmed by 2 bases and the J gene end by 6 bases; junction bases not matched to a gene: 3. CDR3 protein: CASSDRGRAGQLYF. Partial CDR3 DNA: TGTGCCAGCAGTGACAGGGGGCGCGCCGGG.

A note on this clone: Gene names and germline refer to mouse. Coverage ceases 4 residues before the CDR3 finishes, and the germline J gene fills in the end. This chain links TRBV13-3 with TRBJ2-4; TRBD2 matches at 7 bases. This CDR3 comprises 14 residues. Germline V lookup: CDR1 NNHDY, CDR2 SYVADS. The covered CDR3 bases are TGTGCCAGCAGTGATGCCCTGGGGGAAAAC. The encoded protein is CASSDALGEN. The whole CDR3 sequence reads CASSDALGENTLYF.

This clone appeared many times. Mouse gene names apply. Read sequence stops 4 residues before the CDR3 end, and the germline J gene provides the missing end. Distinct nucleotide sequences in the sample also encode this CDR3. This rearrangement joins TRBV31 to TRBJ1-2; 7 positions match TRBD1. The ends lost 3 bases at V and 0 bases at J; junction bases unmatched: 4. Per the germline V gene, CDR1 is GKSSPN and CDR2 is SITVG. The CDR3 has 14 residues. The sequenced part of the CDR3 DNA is TGTGCCTGGAGCCCGGGACAGACAAACTCC. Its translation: CAWSPGQTNS. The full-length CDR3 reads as CAWSPGQTNSDYTF.

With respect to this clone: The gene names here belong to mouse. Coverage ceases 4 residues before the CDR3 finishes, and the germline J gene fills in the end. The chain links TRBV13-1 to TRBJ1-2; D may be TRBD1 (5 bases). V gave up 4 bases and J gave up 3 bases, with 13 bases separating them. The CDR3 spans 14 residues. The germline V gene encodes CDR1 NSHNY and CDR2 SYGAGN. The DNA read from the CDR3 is TGTGCCAGCAGTATGGGGGGAAAGGACTCC. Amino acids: CASSMGGKDS. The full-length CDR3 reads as CASSMGGKDSDYTF.